This T cell receptor beta chain was observed in a study of T-cell memory formation after mild COVID-19. The CDR3 runs 16 residues. V trimming: 2 bases; J trimming: 3 bases; junction bases outside the gene matches: 8. Germline-derived CDR1 and CDR2 are SQVTM and ANQGSEA. TCRdb called the 5' RACE reads again in MiXCR, with one record for every CDR3 protein. The sample lists 400,000 to 500,000 distinct CDR3 sequences, about 20% seen once, with around 9.2% in the top ten. This clonotype was found a few times. This receptor was taken from an adult woman who had mild COVID-19 (a few samples of this study predate the infection). Cell type and time point are not known. Sequenced sample: PBMCs or a T cell subset sorted from them (not recorded which). The chain combines TRBV29-1 with TRBJ2-1, with 9 nucleotides matching TRBD1. The CDR3 sequence: CSVERVQGAIYNEQFF. The CDR3 DNA is TGCAGCGTTGAAAGGGTACAGGGGGCAATCTACAATGAGCAGTTCTTC.